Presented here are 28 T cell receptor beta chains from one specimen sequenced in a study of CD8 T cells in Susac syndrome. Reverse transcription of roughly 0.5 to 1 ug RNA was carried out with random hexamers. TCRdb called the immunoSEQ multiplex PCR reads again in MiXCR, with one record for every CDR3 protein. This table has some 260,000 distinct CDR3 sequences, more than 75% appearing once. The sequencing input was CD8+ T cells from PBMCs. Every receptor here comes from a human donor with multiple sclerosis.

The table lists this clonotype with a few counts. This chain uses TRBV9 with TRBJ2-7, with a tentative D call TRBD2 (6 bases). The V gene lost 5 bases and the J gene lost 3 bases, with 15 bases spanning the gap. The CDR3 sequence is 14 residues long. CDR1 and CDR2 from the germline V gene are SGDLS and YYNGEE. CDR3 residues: CASSPTTSHYEQYF. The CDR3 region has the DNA TGTGCCAGCAGTCCCACGACTAGTCACTACGAGCAGTACTTC.

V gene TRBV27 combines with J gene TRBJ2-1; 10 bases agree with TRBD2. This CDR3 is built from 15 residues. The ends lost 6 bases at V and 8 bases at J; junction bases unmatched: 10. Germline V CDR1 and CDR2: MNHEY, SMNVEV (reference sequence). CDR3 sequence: CASRNLAGVVDEQFF. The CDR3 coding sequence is TGTGCCAGCAGGAACCTAGCGGGAGTGGTAGATGAGCAGTTCTTC.

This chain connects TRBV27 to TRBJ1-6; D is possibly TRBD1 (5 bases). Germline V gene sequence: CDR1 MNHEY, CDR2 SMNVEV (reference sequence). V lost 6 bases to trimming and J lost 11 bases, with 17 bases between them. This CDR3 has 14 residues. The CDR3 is CASRPTGTRAPLHF. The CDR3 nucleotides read TGTGCCAGCAGGCCGACCGGGACCCGGGCACCCCTCCACTTT.

CDR3 bases: TGTGCCAGCAGCGTATCCGGGGGGACGTGGGAGCAGTACTTC. This gives the protein CASSVSGGTWEQYF. The gene calls are TRBV9 and TRBJ2-7; 7 bases agree with TRBD2. The CDR3 totals 14 residues. Germline lookup yields CDR1 SGDLS and CDR2 YYNGEE. After removal of 1 base from V and 7 bases from J, the junction contained 8 bases not matched to a gene.

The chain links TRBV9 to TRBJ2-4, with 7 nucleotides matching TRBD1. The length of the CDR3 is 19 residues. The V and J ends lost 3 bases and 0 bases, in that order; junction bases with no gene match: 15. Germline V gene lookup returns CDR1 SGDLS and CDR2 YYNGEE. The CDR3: CASSDPTGQSPRAKNIQYF. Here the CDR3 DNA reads TGTGCCAGCAGCGACCCGACAGGGCAATCCCCGCGAGCCAAAAACATTCAGTACTTC.

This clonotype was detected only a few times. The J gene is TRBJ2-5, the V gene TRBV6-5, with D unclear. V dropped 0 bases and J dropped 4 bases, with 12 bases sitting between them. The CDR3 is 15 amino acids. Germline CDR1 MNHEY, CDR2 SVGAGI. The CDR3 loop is CASSYSRVVGETQYF. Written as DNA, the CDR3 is TGTGCCAGCAGTTACTCAAGGGTAGTGGGAGAGACCCAGTACTTC.

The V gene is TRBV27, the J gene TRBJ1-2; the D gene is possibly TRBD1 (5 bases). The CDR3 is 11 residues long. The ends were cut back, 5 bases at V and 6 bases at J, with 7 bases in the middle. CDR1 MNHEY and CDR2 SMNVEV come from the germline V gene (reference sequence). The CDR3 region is CASSGGDGYTF. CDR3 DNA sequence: TGTGCCAGCAGTGGGGGAGATGGCTACACCTTC.

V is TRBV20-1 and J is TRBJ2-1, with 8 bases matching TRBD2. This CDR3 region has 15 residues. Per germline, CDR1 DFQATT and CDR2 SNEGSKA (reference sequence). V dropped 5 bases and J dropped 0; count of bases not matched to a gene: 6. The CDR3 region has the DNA TGCAGTGCTTATAGCGGGGCTAGCTCCTACAATGAGCAGTTCTTC. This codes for CSAYSGASSYNEQFF.

The chain's CDR3 is CASRGQGILFF. In nucleotides, the CDR3 is TGTGCCAGCAGGGGACAGGGAATTTTGTTTTTT. V is TRBV6-1 and J is TRBJ1-4, with 9 bases matching TRBD1. Trimming cost V 6 bases and J 15 bases; bases outside gene matches: 5. Germline V gives CDR1 MNHNS, CDR2 SASEGT. This CDR3 has 11 amino acids.

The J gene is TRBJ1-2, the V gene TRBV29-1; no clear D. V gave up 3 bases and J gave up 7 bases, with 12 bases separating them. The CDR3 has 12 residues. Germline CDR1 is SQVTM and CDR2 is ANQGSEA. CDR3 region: CSVDPALGGYTF. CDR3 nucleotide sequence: TGCAGCGTTGATCCTGCCCTGGGTGGCTACACCTTC.

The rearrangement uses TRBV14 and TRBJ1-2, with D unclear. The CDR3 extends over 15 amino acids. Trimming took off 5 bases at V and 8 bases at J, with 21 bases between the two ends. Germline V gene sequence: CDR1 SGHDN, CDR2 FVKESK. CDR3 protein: CASSYTGPEIPGYTF. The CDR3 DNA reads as TGTGCCAGCAGCTACACCGGCCCCGAAATACCAGGCTACACCTTC.

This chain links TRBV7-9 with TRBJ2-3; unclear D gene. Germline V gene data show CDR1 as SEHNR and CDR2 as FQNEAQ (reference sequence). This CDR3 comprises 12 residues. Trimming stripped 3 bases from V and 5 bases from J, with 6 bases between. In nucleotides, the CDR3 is TGTGCCAGCAGCTTCGACTTAGATACGCAGTATTTT. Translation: CASSFDLDTQYF.

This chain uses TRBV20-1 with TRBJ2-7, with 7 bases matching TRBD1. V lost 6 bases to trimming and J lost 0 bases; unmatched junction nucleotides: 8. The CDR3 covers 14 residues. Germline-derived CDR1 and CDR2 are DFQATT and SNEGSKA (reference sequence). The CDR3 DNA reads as TGCAGTGCCTGGGACAGTTACTCCTCCTACGAGCAGTACTTC. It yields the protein CSAWDSYSSYEQYF.

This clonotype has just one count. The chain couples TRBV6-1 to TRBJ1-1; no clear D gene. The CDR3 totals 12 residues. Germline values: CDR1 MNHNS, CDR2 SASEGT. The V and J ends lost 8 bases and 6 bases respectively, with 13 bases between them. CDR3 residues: CASSHGPPEAFF. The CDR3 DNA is TGTGCCAGCTCCCATGGGCCGCCTGAAGCTTTCTTT.

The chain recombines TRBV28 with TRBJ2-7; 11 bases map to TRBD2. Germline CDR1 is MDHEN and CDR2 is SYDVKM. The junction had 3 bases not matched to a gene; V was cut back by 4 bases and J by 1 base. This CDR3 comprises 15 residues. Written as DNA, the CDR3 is TGTGCCAGCAGTTGGGGACTAGCGGTTTCCTACGAGCAGTACTTC. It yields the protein CASSWGLAVSYEQYF. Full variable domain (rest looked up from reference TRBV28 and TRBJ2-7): DVKVTQSSRYLVKRTGEKVFLECVQDMDHENMFWYRQDPGLGLRLIYFSYDVKMKEKGDIPEGYSVSREKKERFSLILESASTNQTSMYLCASSWGLAVSYEQYFGPGTRLTVT.

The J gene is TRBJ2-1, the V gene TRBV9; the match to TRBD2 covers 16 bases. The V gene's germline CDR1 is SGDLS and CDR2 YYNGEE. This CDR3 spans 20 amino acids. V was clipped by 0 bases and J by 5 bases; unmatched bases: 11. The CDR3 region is CASSVATGTSGRAGNNEQFF. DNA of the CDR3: TGTGCCAGCAGCGTAGCTACGGGGACTAGCGGGAGGGCCGGAAACAATGAGCAGTTCTTC.

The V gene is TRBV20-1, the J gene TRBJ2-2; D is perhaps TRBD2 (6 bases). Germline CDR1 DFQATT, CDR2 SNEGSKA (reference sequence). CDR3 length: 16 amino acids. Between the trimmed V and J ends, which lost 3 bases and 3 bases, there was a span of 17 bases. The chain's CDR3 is CSARGRIAVYTGELFF. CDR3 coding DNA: TGCAGTGCTAGGGGGCGGATAGCGGTTTACACCGGGGAGCTGTTTTTT.

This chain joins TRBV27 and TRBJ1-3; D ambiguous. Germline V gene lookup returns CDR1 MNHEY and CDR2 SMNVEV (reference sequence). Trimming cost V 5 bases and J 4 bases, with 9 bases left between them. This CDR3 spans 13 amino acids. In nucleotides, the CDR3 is TGTGCCAGCAGTGCACAAGAAGGAAACACCATATATTTT. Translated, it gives CASSAQEGNTIYF.

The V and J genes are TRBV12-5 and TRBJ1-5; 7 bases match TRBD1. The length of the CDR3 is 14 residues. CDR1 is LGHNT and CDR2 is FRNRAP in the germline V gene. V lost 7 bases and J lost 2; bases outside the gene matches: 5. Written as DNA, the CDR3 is TGTGCTAGTGCCATCCAGGGGGGCAATCAGCCCCAGCATTTT. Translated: CASAIQGGNQPQHF.

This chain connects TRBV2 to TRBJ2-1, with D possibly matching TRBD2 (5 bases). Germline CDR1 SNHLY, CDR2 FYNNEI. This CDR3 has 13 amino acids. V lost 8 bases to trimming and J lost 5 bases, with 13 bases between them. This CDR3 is CASLSEFNNEQFF. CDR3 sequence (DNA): TGTGCCAGCCTTAGCGAGTTTAACAATGAGCAGTTCTTC.

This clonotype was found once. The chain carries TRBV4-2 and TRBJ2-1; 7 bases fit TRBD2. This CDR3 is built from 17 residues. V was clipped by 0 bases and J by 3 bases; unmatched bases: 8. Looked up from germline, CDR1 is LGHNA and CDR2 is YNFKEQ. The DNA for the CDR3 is TGTGCCAGCAGCCAAGATGCCAGGGACTACAGCTACAATGAGCAGTTCTTC. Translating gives CASSQDARDYSYNEQFF.

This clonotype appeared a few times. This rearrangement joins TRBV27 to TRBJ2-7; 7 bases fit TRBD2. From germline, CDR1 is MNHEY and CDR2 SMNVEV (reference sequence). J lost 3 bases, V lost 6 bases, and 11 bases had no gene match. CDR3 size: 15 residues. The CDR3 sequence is CASSSQGGSVYEQYF. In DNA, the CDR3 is TGTGCCAGCAGCTCTCAGGGCGGGAGCGTCTACGAGCAGTACTTC.

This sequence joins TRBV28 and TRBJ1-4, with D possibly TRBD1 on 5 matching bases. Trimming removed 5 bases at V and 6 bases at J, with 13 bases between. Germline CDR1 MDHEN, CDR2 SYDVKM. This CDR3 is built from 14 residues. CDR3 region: CASSPDGADEKLFF. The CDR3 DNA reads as TGTGCCAGCAGTCCCGATGGGGCAGATGAAAAACTGTTTTTT.

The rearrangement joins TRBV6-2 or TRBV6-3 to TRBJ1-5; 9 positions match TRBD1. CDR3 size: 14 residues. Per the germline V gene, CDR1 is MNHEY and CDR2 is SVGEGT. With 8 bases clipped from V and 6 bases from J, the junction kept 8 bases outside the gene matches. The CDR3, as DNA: TGTGCCAGCGCTTCTGGACAGGGGAGTCAGCCCCAGCATTTT. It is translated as CASASGQGSQPQHF.

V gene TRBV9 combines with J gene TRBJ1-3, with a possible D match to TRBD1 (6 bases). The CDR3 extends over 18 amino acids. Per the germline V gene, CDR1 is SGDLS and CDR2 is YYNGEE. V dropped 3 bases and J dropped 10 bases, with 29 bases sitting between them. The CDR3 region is CASSARPEQGRPAETIYF. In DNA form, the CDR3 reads TGTGCCAGCAGCGCACGACCAGAACAGGGCCGCCCGGCAGAAACCATATATTTT.

CDR3 protein: CATERTGDPGELFF. The CDR3 nucleotides are TGTGCCACCGAACGGACAGGGGATCCCGGGGAGCTGTTTTTT. The rearrangement uses TRBV24-1 and TRBJ2-2, with 9 bases identical to TRBD1. Per the germline V gene, CDR1 is KGHDR and CDR2 is SFDVKD. This CDR3 is 14 amino acids long. V trimming: 9 bases; J trimming: 6 bases; junction bases outside the gene matches: 7.

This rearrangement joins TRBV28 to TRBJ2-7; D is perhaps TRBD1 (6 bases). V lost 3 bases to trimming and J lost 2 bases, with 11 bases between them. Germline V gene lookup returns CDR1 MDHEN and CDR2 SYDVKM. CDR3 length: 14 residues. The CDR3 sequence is CASSFGQSAYEQYF. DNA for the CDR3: TGTGCCAGCAGTTTCGGACAGAGCGCCTACGAGCAGTACTTC.

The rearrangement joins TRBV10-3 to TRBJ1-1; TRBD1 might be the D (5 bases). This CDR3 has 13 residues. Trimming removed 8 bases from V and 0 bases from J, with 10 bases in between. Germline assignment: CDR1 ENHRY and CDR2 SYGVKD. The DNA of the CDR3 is TGTGCCATCGGGCAGGGTCTGAACACTGAAGCTTTCTTT. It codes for CAIGQGLNTEAFF.